This is a list of T cell receptor beta chains from one sample in a study of shared clonotypes between healthy human individuals. The method was immunoSEQ multiplex PCR; TCRdb's version includes in-frame clones alone and lacks a portion of them. The data show 2.3 million or so clones, 85% to 95% seen once. The sample taken for sequencing was naive CD4+ T cells from PBMCs. The source of these receptors is a man between 18 and 35 years old in good health. Some clones in this sample may be carry-over from other donors' samples. CDR3s include the opening cysteine and the closing phenylalanine or tryptophan.

cdr3_aa: CASRKVGAGYNEQFF
j_call: TRBJ2-1
v_call: TRBV28

cdr3_aa: CAIFREDRRTYGYTF
j_call: TRBJ1-2
v_call: TRBV2

cdr3_aa: CASSLEGHSGANVLTF
j_call: TRBJ2-6
v_call: TRBV5-1

cdr3_aa: CASSPRKFRAADTQYF
j_call: TRBJ2-3
v_call: TRBV4-1

cdr3_aa: CASSNRGGLAGINEQFF
j_call: TRBJ2-1
v_call: TRBV27

cdr3_aa: CASRQGMDQPQHF
j_call: TRBJ1-5
v_call: TRBV2

cdr3_aa: CASSQDRWGSGSYEQYF
j_call: TRBJ2-7
v_call: TRBV4-3

cdr3_aa: CAISGSGLASTNEKLFF
j_call: TRBJ1-4
v_call: TRBV10-3

cdr3_aa: CASRGGNTIYF
j_call: TRBJ1-3
v_call: TRBV28

cdr3_aa: CASNLHRGGMNEQFF
j_call: TRBJ2-1
v_call: TRBV4-2

cdr3_aa: CSESGQETQYF
j_call: TRBJ2-5
v_call: TRBV20-1

cdr3_aa: CASTSRRSGANVLTF
j_call: TRBJ2-6
v_call: TRBV6-1

cdr3_aa: CASSDTSTDTQYF
j_call: TRBJ2-3
v_call: TRBV25-1

cdr3_aa: CASSRRGDRNTGELFF
j_call: TRBJ2-2
v_call: TRBV9

cdr3_aa: CASSVGGASPDTQYF
j_call: TRBJ2-3
v_call: TRBV9

cdr3_aa: CASSPPAQGNIQYF
j_call: TRBJ2-4
v_call: TRBV18

cdr3_aa: CASSPAGASGTTGELFF
j_call: TRBJ2-2
v_call: TRBV7-3

cdr3_aa: CASSLKGAGGMDEQFF
j_call: TRBJ2-1
v_call: TRBV28

cdr3_aa: CASSEGVFSTDTQYF
j_call: TRBJ2-3
v_call: TRBV7-3

cdr3_aa: CASGTYRATDTQYF
j_call: TRBJ2-3
v_call: TRBV27

cdr3_aa: CASSQDSGNMNTEAFF
j_call: TRBJ1-1
v_call: TRBV14

cdr3_aa: CASSFLPPDTQYF
j_call: TRBJ2-3
v_call: TRBV7-2

cdr3_aa: CASSSAGGRHNEQFF
j_call: TRBJ2-1
v_call: TRBV28

cdr3_aa: CASSPLHQPQHF
j_call: TRBJ1-5
v_call: TRBV28

cdr3_aa: CASSPPGIGSYEQYF
j_call: TRBJ2-7
v_call: TRBV18

cdr3_aa: CAGRRAEGETQYF
j_call: TRBJ2-5
v_call: TRBV30

cdr3_aa: CASSFSTNEKLFF
j_call: TRBJ1-4
v_call: TRBV28

cdr3_aa: CASRLDAYNEQFF
j_call: TRBJ2-1
v_call: TRBV6-1

cdr3_aa: CASSGTSGRESEQYF
j_call: TRBJ2-7
v_call: TRBV10-1

cdr3_aa: CASSYIRDAAYEQYF
j_call: TRBJ2-7
v_call: TRBV6-5

cdr3_aa: CSLRTSMADEQFF
j_call: TRBJ2-1
v_call: TRBV29-1

cdr3_aa: CASSLGAAGGELFF
j_call: TRBJ2-2
v_call: TRBV11-3

cdr3_aa: CASSEQPGPGGYTF
j_call: TRBJ1-2
v_call: TRBV6-1

cdr3_aa: CSVEGYAGTDTQYF
j_call: TRBJ2-3
v_call: TRBV29-1

cdr3_aa: CSLLPKETQYF
j_call: TRBJ2-5
v_call: TRBV20-1

cdr3_aa: CASSQAGTAHGYTF
j_call: TRBJ1-2
v_call: TRBV14

cdr3_aa: CASSPNTGEGYQPQHF
j_call: TRBJ1-5
v_call: TRBV5-5

cdr3_aa: CSVALRQRSYEQYF
j_call: TRBJ2-7
v_call: TRBV29-1

cdr3_aa: CASSLGTGNGYTF
j_call: TRBJ1-2
v_call: TRBV5-1

cdr3_aa: CASSRPGAQYGYTF
j_call: TRBJ1-2
v_call: TRBV6-5

cdr3_aa: CASSLSRDNSNTIYF
j_call: TRBJ1-3
v_call: TRBV4-1

cdr3_aa: CASSADREGTEAFF
j_call: TRBJ1-1
v_call: TRBV5-1

cdr3_aa: CASSPRGRVTEAFF
j_call: TRBJ1-1
v_call: TRBV7-3

cdr3_aa: CASSQQGRQPQHF
j_call: TRBJ1-5
v_call: TRBV28

cdr3_aa: CASSPGPERNQPQHF
j_call: TRBJ1-5
v_call: TRBV18

cdr3_aa: CASSSPGVSYEQYF
j_call: TRBJ2-7
v_call: TRBV28

cdr3_aa: CASTPRDRRNYGYTF
j_call: TRBJ1-2
v_call: TRBV28